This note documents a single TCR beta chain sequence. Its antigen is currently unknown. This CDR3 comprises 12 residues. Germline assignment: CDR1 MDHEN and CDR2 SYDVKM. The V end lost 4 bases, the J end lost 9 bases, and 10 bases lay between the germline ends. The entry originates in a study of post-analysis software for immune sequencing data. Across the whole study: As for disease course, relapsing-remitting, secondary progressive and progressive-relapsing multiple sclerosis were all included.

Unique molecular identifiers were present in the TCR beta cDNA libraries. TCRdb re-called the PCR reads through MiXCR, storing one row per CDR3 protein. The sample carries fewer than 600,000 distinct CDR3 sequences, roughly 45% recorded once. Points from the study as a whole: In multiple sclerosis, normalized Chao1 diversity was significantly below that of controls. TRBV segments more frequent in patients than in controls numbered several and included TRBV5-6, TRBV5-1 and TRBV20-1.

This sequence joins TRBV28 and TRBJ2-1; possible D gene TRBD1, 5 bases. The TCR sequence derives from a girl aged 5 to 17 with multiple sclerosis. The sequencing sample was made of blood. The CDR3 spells CASSSDSGEQFF. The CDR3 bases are TGTGCCAGCAGTTCTGACAGTGGTGAGCAGTTCTTC.